This T cell receptor (beta chain) was documented in a study of T cell changes during pregnancy in multiple sclerosis. The CDR3 is 17 amino acids. Germline CDR1 is MNHEY and CDR2 is SMNVEV (reference sequence). V lost 5 bases to trimming and J lost 5 bases; unmatched junction nucleotides: 12. Clones were read by immunoSEQ multiplex PCR, and TCRdb kept only the in-frame ones, dropping some. This sample has around 24,000 clones, with about 87% found just once. The TCR originated in a female donor in good health, enrolled as a control in a pregnancy study. The chain carries TRBV27 and TRBJ2-2, with TRBD2 identical over 9 bases. Source: CD4+ T cells from peripheral blood mononuclear cells, taken in the second trimester of pregnancy. Written as DNA, the CDR3 is TGTGCCAGCAGTCGGAAGCCGCGGGGGGGCGGGACCGGGGAGCTGTTTTTT. Its protein is CASSRKPRGGGTGELFF.